This entry concerns a single T cell receptor beta chain. These data are taken from a study of blood T cell repertoires in COVID-19. Study-level information: T cells, B-cell-depleted T cells, or PBMCs provided the cDNA or gDNA that served as material.

In the authors' workflow: Quantification of nucleated cells was approximated via reference gene primer amplification. This table comes from immunoSEQ multiplex PCR, and its TCRdb copy is limited to in-frame clones, with some not included. V and J calls and clone size are copied from that table; D and trimming were computed from the DNA. The sample contains about 190,000 clones, 84% of which appear only once. With 3 bases removed from V and 4 bases from J, the gap between germline ends came to 15 bases. Germline V gives CDR1 DFQATT, CDR2 SNEGSKA (reference sequence). CDR3 length: 14 amino acids. The specimen was peripheral blood. The J gene is TRBJ1-1, the V gene TRBV20-1; possible D gene TRBD1, 6 bases. This receptor was identified in a woman between 65 and 79 years old with active or convalescent COVID-19. The CDR3 bases are TGCAGTGCTAGTGACTCGGGAGGGGGCACTGAAGCTTTCTTT. Residues: CSASDSGGGTEAFF.